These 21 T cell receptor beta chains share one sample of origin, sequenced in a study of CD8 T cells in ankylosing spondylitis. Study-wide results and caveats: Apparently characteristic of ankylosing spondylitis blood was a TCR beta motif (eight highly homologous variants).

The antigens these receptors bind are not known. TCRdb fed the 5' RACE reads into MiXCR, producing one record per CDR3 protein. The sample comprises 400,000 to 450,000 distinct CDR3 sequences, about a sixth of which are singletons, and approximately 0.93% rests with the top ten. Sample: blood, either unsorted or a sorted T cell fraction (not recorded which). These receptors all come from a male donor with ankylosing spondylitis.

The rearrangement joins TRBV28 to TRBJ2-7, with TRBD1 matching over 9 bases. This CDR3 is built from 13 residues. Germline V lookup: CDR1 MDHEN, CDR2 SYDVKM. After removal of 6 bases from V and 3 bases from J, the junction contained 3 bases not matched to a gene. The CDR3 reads CASRGTGIYEQYF. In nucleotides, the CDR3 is TGTGCCAGCAGAGGGACAGGGATCTACGAGCAGTACTTC.

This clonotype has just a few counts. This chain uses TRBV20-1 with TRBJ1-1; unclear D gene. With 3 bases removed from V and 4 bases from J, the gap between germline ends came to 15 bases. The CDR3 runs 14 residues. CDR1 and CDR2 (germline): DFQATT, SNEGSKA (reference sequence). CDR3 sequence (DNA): TGCAGTGCTAGGACCATCGGGGTTACCACTGAAGCTTTCTTT. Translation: CSARTIGVTTEAFF.

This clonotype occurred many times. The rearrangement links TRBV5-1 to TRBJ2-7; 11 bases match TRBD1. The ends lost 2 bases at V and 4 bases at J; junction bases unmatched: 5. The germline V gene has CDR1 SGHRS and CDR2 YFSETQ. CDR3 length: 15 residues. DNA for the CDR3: TGCGCCAGCAGCTTCGGACAGGGGGCGGCGTACGAGCAGTACTTC. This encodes CASSFGQGAAYEQYF.

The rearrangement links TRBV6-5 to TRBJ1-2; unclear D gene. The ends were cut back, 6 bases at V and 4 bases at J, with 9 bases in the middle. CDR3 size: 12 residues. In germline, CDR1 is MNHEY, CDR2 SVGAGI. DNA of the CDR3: TGTGCCAGCAGCAACCCCAGCTATGGCTACACCTTC. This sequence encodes CASSNPSYGYTF.

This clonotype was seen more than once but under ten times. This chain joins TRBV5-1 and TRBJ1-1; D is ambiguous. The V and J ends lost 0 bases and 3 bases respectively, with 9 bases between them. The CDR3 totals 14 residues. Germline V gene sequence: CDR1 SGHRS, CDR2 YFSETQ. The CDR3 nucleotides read TGCGCCAGCAGCTTGGGGGAGTTGGACACTGAAGCTTTCTTT. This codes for CASSLGELDTEAFF.

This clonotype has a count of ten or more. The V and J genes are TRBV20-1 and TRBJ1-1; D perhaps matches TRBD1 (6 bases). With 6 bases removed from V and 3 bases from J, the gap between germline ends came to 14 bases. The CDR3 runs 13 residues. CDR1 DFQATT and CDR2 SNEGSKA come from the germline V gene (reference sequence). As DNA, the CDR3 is TGCAGTGCGAACAGGGCACGGGACACTGAAGCTTTCTTT. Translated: CSANRARDTEAFF.

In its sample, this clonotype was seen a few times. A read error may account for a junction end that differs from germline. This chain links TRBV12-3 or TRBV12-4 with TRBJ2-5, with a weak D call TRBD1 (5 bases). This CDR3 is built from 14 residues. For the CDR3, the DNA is TGTGCCAGCACTTTAAGGCAGGGCCAAGAGACCCAGTACTTC. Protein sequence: CASTLRQGQETQYF.

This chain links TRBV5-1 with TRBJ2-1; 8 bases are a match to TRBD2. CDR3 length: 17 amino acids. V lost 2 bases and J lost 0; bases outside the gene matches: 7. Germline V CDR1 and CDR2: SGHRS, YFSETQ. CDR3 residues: CASSFTGGTYSYNEQFF. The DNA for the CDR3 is TGCGCCAGCAGCTTCACGGGGGGGACCTACTCCTACAATGAGCAGTTCTTC.

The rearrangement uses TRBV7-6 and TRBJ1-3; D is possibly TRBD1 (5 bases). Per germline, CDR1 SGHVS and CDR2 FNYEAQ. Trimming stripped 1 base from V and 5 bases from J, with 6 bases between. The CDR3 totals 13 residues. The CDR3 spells CASSLEGRNTIYF. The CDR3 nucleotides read TGTGCCAGCAGCTTAGAGGGGCGAAACACCATATATTTT.

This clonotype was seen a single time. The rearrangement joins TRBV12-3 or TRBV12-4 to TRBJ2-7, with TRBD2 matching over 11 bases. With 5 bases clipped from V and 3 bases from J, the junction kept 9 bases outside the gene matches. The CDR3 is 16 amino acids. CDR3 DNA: TGTGCCAGCAGTCCAATACTAGCGGGAGTGGGCTACGAGCAGTACTTC. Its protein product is CASSPILAGVGYEQYF.

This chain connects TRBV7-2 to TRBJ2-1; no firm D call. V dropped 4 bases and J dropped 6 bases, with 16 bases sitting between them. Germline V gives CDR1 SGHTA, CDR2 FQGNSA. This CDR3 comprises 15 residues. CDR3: CASSSIPGVGNEQFF. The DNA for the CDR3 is TGTGCCAGCAGCTCAATCCCCGGTGTGGGCAATGAGCAGTTCTTC. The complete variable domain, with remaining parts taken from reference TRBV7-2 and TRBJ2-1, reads GAGVSQSPSNKVTEKGKDVELRCDPISGHTALYWYRQSLGQGLEFLIYFQGNSAPDKSGLPSDRFSAERTGGSVSTLTIQRTQQEDSAVYLCASSSIPGVGNEQFFGPGTRLTVL.

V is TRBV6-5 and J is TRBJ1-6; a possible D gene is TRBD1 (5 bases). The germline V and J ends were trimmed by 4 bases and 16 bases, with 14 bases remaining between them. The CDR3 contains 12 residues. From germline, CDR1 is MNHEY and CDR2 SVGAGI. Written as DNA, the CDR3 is TGTGCCAGCAGTTCCGGGACTATATCACTCCACTTT. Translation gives CASSSGTISLHF.

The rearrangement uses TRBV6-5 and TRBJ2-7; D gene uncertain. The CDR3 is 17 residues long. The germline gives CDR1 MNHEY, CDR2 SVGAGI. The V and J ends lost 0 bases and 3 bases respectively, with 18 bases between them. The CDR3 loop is CASSYSWQPNPNYEQYF. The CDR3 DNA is TGTGCCAGCAGTTACTCTTGGCAGCCGAATCCGAACTACGAGCAGTACTTC.

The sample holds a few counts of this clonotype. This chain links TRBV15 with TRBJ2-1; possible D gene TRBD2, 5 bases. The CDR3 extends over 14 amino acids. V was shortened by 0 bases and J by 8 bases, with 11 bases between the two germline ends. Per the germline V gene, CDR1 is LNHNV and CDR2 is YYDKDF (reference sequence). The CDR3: CATSRDPGWDEQFF. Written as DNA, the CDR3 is TGTGCCACCAGCAGAGATCCGGGGTGGGATGAGCAGTTCTTC.

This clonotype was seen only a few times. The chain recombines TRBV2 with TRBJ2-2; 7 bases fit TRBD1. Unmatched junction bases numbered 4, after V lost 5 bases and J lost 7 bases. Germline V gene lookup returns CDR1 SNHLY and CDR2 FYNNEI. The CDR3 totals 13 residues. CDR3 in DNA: TGTGCCAGCAGTACAGGGGTCGGCGGGGAGCTGTTTTTT. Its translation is CASSTGVGGELFF.

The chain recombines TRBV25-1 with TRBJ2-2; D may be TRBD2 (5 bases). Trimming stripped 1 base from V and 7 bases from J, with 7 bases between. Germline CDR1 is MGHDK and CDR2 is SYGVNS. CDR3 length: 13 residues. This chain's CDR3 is CASSESGIGELFF. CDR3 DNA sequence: TGTGCCAGCAGTGAATCGGGGATCGGGGAGCTGTTTTTT.

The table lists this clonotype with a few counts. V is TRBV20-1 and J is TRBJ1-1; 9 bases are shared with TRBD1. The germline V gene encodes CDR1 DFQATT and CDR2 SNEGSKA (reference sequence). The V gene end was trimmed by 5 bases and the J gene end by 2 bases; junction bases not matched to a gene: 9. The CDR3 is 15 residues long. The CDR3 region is CSAPRAGQGNTEAFF. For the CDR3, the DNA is TGCAGTGCTCCCCGAGCGGGACAGGGAAACACTGAAGCTTTCTTT.

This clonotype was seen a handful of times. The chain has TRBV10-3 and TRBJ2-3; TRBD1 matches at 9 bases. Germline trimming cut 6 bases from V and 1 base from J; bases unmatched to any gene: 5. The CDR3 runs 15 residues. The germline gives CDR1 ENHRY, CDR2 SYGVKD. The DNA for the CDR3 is TGTGCCATCAGCAAGGGACAGGGAGGCACAGATACGCAGTATTTT. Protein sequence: CAISKGQGGTDTQYF.

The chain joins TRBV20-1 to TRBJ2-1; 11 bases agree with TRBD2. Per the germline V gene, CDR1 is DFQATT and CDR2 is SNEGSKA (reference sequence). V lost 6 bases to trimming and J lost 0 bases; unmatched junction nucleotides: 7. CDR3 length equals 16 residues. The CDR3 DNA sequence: TGCAGTGCCCCGGGACTAGCGGCTAGCTCCTACAATGAGCAGTTCTTC. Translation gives CSAPGLAASSYNEQFF.

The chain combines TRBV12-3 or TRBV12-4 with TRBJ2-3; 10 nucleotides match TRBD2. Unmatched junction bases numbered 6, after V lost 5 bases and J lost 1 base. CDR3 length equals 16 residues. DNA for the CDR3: TGTGCCAGCAGTCCCCGGACTAGCGGACGCACAGATACGCAGTATTTT. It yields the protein CASSPRTSGRTDTQYF.

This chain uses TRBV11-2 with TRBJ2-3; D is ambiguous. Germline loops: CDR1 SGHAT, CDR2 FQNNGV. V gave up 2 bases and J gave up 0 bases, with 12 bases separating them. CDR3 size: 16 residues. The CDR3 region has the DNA TGTGCCAGCAGCTTACGGGTCTTCGCAAGCACAGATACGCAGTATTTT. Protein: CASSLRVFASTDTQYF.